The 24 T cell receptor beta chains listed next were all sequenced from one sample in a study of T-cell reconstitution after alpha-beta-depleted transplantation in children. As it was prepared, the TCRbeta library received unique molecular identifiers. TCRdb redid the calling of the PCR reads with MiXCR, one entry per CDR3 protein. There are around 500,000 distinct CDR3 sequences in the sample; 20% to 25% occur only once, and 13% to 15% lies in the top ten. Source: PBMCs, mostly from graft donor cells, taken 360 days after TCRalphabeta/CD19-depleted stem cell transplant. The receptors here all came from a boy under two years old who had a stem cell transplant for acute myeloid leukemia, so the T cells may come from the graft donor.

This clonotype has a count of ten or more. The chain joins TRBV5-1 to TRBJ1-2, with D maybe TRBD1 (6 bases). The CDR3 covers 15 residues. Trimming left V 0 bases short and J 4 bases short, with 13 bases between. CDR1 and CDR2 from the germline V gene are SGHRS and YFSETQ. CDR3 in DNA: TGCGCCAGCAGCTTGGCGGGACAAATTCTCTATGGCTACACCTTC. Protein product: CASSLAGQILYGYTF.

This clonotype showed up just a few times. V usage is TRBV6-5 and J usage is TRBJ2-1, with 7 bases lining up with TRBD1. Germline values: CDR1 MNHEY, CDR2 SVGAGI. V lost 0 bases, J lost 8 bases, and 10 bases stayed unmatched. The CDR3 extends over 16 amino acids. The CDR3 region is CASSYSIRGRTDEQFF. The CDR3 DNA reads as TGTGCCAGCAGTTACTCGATCAGGGGGAGAACGGATGAGCAGTTCTTC.

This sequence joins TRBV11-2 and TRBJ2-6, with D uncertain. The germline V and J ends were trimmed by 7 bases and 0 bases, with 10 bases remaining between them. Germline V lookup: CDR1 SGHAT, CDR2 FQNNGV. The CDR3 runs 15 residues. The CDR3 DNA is TGTGCCAGCAACAACAAGTACTCTGGGGCCAACGTCCTGACTTTC. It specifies CASNNKYSGANVLTF.

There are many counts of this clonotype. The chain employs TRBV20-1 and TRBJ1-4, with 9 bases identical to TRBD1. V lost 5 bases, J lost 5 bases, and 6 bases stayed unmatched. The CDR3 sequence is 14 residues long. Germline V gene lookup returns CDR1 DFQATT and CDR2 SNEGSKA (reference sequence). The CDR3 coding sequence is TGCAGTGCTCGGGGGACAGGGTCCAATGAAAAACTGTTTTTT. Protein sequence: CSARGTGSNEKLFF.

CDR3 nucleotides: TGTGCCAGCAGTGGCTTACAGGGTGCACCCCTCCACTTT. Protein sequence: CASSGLQGAPLHF. The V call is TRBV25-1, the J call TRBJ1-6, with a tentative D call TRBD1 (6 bases). CDR3 size: 13 residues. V lost 4 bases and J lost 11, with 12 bases in between. Germline lookup yields CDR1 MGHDK and CDR2 SYGVNS.

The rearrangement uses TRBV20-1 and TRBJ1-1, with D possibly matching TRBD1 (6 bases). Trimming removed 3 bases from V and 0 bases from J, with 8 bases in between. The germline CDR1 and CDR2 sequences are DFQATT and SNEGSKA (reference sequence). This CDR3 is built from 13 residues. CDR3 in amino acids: CSASYRVNTEAFF. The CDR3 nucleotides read TGCAGTGCTAGCTACAGGGTGAACACTGAAGCTTTCTTT.

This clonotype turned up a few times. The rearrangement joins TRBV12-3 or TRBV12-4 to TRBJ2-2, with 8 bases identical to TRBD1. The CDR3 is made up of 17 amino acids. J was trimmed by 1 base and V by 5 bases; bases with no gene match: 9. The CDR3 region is CASSTPGTGVNTGELFF. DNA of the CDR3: TGTGCCAGCAGTACCCCCGGGACAGGCGTGAACACCGGGGAGCTGTTTTTT.

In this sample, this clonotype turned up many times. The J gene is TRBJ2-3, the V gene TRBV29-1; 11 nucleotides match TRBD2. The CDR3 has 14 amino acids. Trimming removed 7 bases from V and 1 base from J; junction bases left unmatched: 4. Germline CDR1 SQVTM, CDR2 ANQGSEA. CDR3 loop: CSAQLAGGTDTQYF. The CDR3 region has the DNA TGCAGCGCCCAACTAGCGGGGGGCACAGATACGCAGTATTTT.

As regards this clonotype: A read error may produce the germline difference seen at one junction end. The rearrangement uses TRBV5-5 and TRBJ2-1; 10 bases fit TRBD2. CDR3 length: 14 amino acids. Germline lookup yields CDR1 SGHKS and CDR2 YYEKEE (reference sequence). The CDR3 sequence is CASLPSSGGNERFF. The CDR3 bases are TGTGCCAGCCTCCCTTCTAGCGGGGGAAATGAGCGGTTCTTC.

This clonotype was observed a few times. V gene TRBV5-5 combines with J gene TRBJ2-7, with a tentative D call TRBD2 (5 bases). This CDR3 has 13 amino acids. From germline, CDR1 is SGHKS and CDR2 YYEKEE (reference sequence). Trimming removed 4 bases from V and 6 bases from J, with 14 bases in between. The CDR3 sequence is CASSHGLQLEQYV. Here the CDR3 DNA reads TGTGCCAGCAGCCATGGACTCCAACTCGAGCAGTACGTC.

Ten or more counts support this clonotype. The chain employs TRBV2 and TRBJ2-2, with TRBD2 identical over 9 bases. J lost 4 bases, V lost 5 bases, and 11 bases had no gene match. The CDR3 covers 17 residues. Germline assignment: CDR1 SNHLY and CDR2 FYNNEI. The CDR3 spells CASSRPSGGSVTGELFF. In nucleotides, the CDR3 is TGTGCCAGCAGTCGACCAAGCGGGGGGTCGGTCACCGGGGAGCTGTTTTTT. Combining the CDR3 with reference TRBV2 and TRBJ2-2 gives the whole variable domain EPEVTQTPSHQVTQMGQEVILRCVPISNHLYFYWYRQILGQKVEFLVSFYNNEISEKSEIFDDQFSVERPDGSNFTLKIRSTKLEDSAMYFCASSRPSGGSVTGELFFGEGSRLTVL.

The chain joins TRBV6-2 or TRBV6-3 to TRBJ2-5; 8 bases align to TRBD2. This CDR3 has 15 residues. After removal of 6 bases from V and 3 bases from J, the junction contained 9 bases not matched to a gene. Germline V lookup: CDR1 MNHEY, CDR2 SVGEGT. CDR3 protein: CASRESGSQEETQYF. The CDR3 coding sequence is TGTGCCAGCAGAGAGAGCGGGAGCCAAGAAGAGACCCAGTACTTC.

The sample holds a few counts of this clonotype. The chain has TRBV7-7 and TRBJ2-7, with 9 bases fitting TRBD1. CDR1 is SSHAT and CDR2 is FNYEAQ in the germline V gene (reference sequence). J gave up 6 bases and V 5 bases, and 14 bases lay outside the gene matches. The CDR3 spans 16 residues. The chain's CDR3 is CASSPATGTGLSEQYF. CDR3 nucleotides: TGTGCCAGCAGCCCCGCTACCGGGACAGGGTTATCCGAGCAGTACTTC.

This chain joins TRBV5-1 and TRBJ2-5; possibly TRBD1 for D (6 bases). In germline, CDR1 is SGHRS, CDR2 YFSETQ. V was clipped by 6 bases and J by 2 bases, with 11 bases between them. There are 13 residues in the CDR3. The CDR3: CASTWGRQETQYF. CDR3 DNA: TGCGCCAGCACTTGGGGGCGACAAGAGACCCAGTACTTC.

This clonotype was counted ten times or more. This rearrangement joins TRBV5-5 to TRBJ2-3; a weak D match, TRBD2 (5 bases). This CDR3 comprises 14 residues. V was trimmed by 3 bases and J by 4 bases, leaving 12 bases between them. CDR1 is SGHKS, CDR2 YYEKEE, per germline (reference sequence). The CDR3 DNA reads TGTGCCAGCAGCTCGGGGTCGGGCGCAGATACGCAGTATTTT. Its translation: CASSSGSGADTQYF. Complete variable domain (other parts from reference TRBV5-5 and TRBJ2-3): DAGVTQSPTHLIKTRGQQVTLRCSPISGHKSVSWYQQVLGQGPQFIFQYYEKEERGRGNFPDRFSARQFPNYSSELNVNALLLGDSALYLCASSSGSGADTQYFGPGTRLTVL.

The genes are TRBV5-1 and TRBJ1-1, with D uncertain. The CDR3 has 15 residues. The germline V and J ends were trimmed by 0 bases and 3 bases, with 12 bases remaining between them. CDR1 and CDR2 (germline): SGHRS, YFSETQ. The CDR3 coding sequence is TGCGCCAGCAGCTTGGAAAGATTGTCGGACACTGAAGCTTTCTTT. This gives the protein CASSLERLSDTEAFF. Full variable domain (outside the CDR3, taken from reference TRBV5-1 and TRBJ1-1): KAGVTQTPRYLIKTRGQQVTLSCSPISGHRSVSWYQQTPGQGLQFLFEYFSETQRNKGNFPGRFSGRQFSNSRSEMNVSTLELGDSALYLCASSLERLSDTEAFFGQGTRLTVV.

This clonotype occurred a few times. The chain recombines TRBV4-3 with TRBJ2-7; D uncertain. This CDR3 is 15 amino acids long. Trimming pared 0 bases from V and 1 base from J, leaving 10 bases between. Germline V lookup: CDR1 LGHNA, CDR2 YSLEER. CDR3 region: CASSQDPYGSYEQYF. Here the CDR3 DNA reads TGCGCCAGCAGCCAAGATCCGTACGGGTCCTACGAGCAGTACTTC.

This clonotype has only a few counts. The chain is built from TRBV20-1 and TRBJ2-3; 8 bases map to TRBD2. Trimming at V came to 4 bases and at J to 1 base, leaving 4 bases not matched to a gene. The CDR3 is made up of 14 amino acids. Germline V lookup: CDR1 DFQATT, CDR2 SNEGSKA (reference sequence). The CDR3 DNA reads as TGCAGTGCTATCCTTAGCGGGGGCACAGATACGCAGTATTTT. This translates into CSAILSGGTDTQYF.

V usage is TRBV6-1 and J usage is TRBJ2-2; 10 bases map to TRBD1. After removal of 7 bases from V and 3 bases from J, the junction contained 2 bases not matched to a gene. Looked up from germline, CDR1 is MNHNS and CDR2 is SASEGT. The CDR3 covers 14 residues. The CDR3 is CASTDRGYTGELFF. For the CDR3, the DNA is TGTGCCAGCACGGACAGGGGGTACACCGGGGAGCTGTTTTTT.

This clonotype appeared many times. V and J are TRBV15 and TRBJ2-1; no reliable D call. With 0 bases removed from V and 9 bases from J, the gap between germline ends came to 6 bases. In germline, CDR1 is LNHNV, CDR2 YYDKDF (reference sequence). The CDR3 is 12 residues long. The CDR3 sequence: CATSRDQREQFF. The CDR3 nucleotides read TGTGCCACCAGCAGAGATCAACGTGAGCAGTTCTTC.

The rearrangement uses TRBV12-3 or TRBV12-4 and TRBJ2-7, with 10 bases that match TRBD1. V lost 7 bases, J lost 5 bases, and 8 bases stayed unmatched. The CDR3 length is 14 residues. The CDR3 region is CASNPGQGSHEQYF. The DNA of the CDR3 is TGTGCCAGCAATCCGGGACAGGGGTCTCACGAGCAGTACTTC.

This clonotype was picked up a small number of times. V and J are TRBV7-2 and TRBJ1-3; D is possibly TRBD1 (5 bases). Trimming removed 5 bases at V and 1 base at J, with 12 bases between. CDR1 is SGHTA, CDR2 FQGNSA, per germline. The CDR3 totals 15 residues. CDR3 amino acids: CASSAEGWSGNTIYF. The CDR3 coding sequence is TGTGCCAGCAGCGCCGAGGGGTGGTCTGGAAACACCATATATTTT.

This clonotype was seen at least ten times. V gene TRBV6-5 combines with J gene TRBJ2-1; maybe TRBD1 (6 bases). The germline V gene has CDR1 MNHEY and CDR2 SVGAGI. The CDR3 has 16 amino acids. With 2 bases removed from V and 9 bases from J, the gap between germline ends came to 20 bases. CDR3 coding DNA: TGTGCCAGCAGTTACCCGCCAGGGGCCACACGGGGTGAGCAGTTCTTC. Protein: CASSYPPGATRGEQFF.

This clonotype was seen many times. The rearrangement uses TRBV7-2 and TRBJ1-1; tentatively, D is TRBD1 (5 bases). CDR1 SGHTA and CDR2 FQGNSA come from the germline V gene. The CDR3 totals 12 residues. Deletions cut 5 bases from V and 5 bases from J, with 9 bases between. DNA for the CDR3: TGTGCCAGCAGCCTCAGGGCGACTGAAGCTTTCTTT. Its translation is CASSLRATEAFF.